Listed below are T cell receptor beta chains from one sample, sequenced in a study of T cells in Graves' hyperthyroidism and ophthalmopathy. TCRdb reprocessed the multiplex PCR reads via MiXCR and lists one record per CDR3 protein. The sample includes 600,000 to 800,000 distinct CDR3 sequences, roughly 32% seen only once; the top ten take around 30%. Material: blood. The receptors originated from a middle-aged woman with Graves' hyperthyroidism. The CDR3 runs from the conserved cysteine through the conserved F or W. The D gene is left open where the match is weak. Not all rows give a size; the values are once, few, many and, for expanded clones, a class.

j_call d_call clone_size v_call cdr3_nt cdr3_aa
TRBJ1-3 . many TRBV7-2 TGTGCCAGCAGCTTGAATAGGGACACCATATATTTT CASSLNRDTIYF
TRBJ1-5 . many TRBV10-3 TGTGCCATCAGTGAGTCCAACAGGGCAACCAATCAGCCCCAGCATTTT CAISESNRATNQPQHF
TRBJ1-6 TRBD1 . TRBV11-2 TGTGCCAGCATGGGGGGGACAGGTGCTTCACCCCTCCACTTT CASMGGTGASPLHF
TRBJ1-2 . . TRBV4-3 TGCGCCAGCAGCCAAAGGTCGACAACGGGCTACACCTTC CASSQRSTTGYTF
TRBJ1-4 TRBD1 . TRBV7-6 TGTGCCAGCAGCTTAGGGACCGGACAGGCTAATGAAAAACTGTTTTTT CASSLGTGQANEKLFF
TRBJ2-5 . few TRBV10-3 TGTGCCAGCAGTTACTCACACGGAGGAGAGACCCAGTACTTC CASSYSHGGETQYF
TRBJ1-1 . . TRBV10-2 TGCGCCCCGGGTGGGGGCTACACTGAAGCTTTCTTT CAPGGGYTEAFF
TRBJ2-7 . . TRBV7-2 TGTGCCAGCAGCTTAAGGGGGGGGGCGTCTGAGCAGTACTTC CASSLRGGASEQYF
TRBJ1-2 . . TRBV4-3 TGCGCCAGCAGCCAAGATGTCGGACAGATCTATGGCTACACCTTC CASSQDVGQIYGYTF
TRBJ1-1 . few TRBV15 TGTGCCACCACATTGTGGACTGAAGCTTTCTTT CATTLWTEAFF
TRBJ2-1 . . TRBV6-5 TGTGCCAGCAGCCCGACCACAGGGTTCTACAATGAGCAGTTCTTC CASSPTTGFYNEQFF
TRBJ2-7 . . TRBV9 TGTGCCAGCAGTTTATTCTCCCGTGCACCCGAGCAGTACTTC CASSLFSRAPEQYF
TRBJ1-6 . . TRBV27 TGTGCCAGCACCATTATGGCGGGGGGCCGATCACCCCTCCACTTT CASTIMAGGRSPLHF
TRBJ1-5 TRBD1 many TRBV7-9 TGTGCCAGCAGCGATGGACAGGGAGTAAAAGGTCAGCCCCAGCATTTT CASSDGQGVKGQPQHF
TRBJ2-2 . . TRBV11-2 TGTGCCAGCAGCTTCGCAGGGTTAGGCGGGGAGCTGTTTTTT CASSFAGLGGELFF
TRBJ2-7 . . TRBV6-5 TGTGCCAGCAGTTCACCGGGACCTCTGGCCTACGAGCAGTACTTC CASSSPGPLAYEQYF
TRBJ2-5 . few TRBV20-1 TGCAGTGCTACAAGAGGGGCGGGAGAGACCCAGTACTTC CSATRGAGETQYF
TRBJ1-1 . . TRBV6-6 TGTGCCAGCAGTACCCCCAGGAATGAAGCTTTCTTT CASSTPRNEAFF
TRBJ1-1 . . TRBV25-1 TGTGCCAGCAGTCCGGGACTCTTCTTCCTTCCCAGGGGAACTGAAGCTTTCTTT CASSPGLFFLPRGTEAFF
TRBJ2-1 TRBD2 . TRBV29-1 TGCAGCGTCCGGGGGGGCCCACACAATGAGCAGTTCTTC CSVRGGPHNEQFF
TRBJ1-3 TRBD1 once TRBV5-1 TGCGCCAGCAGCTTTAGTGACAGGGGATCATCTGGAAACACCATATATTTT CASSFSDRGSSGNTIYF
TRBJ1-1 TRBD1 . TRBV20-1 TGCAGTGCTAGAGATCCCCTCGGACAGGTGAACACTGAAGCTTTCTTT CSARDPLGQVNTEAFF
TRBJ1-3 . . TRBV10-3 TGTGCCTCGGGGGGGGCGCAAACTGGAAACACCATATATTTT CASGGAQTGNTIYF
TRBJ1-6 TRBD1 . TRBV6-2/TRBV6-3 TGTGCCAGCAGTGGACAGGCCCCAGGACGTTCACCCCTCCACTTT CASSGQAPGRSPLHF
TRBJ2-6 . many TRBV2 TGTGCCAGCAACTCCCGCTCTGGGGCCAACGTCCTGACTTTC CASNSRSGANVLTF
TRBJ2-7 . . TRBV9 TGTGCCAGCAGCCCCGGACCAAGGCGTTACGAGCAGTACTTC CASSPGPRRYEQYF
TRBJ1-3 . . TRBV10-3 TGTGCCATCAGTAACAGGGAGGCTGGAAACACCATATATTTT CAISNREAGNTIYF
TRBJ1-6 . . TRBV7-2 TGTGCCAGCAGCTTAGGGTCCGCCGATAATTCACCCCTCCACTTT CASSLGSADNSPLHF
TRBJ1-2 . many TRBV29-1 TGCAGCGTTGAAACGGGTGGGAATGGCTACACCTTC CSVETGGNGYTF
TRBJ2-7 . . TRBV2 TGTGCCAGCAGTGACAGGGACTACGAGCAGTACTTC CASSDRDYEQYF
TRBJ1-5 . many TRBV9 TGTGCCAGCAGCGTTTCTGACAACTACAATCAGCCCCAGCATTTT CASSVSDNYNQPQHF
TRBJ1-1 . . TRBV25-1 TGTGCCAGCGGAATCGGGGTGAACACTGAAGCTTTCTTT CASGIGVNTEAFF
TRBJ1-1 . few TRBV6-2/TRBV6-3 TGTGCCAGCAGTTACGCCAAGACAGTGAACACTGAAGCTTTCTTT CASSYAKTVNTEAFF
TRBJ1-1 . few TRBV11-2 TGTGCCAGCAGACAACAGGTGAGGAGTAGGAACACTGAAGCTTTCTTT CASRQQVRSRNTEAFF
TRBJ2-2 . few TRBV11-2 TGTGCCAGCACCCTCACCGGGATGGGCGGGGAGCTGTTTTTT CASTLTGMGGELFF
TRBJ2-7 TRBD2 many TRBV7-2 TGTGCCAGCAGCCCCCGACTAGCGGACGCCTACGAGCAGTACTTC CASSPRLADAYEQYF
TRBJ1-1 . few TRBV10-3 TGTGCCAGCAGTGAAAAGGTGGGGTGGACTGAAGCTTTCTTT CASSEKVGWTEAFF
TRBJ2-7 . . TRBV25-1 TGTGCCAGCAGTTTAGGGAGGGGGAACGGGCAGTACTTC CASSLGRGNGQYF
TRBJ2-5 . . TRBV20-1 TGCAGTGCTAGAGGGGATTCGGGGAAAGAGACCCAGTACTTC CSARGDSGKETQYF
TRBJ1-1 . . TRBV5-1 TGCGCCAGCTCTGGCCGGGGGTTGAGCACTGAAGCTTTCTTT CASSGRGLSTEAFF
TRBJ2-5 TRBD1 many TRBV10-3 TGTGCCATCCATTCGGGACAGGGGTCAGAGACCCAGTACTTC CAIHSGQGSETQYF
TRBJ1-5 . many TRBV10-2 TGCGCCAGCAGTGACAGGGCTCAGCCCCAGCATTTT CASSDRAQPQHF
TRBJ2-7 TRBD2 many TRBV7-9 TGTGCCAGCAGCCTAATAGCGGGAGCCTCCTACGAGCAGTACTTC CASSLIAGASYEQYF
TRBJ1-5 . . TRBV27 TGTGCCAGCAGCCTGGACAAGACCAATCAGCCCCAGCATTTT CASSLDKTNQPQHF
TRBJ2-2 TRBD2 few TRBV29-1 TGCAGCGTTGAGAAACTAGCGGGCCCCGGGGAGCTGTTTTTT CSVEKLAGPGELFF
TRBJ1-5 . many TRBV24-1 TGTGCCACCAGTGATTCACACAGGGCGGAGGAGCCCCAGCATTTT CATSDSHRAEEPQHF
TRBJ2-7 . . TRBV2 TGTGCCAGCAGGGCCCCGTGGGACGAGCAGTACTTC CASRAPWDEQYF
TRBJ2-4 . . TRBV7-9 TGTGCCAGCAGCTCCGGACTTCTAGCCAAAAACATTCAGTACTTC CASSSGLLAKNIQYF
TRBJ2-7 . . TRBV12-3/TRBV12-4 TGTGCCAGCAGTTTCTTCTGCGAGCAGTACTTC CASSFFCEQYF
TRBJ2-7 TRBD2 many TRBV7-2 TGTGCCAGCAGCTCACTAGGGGGGACTAGCGGGAGCCTCGAGCAGTACTTC CASSSLGGTSGSLEQYF
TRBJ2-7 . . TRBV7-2 TGTGCCAGCAGCTTATGGGGGAGCGAGCAGTACTTC CASSLWGSEQYF
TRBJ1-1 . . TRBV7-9 TGTGCCAGCAGCCAAGTTTCGGGGGGGGTGAACACTGAAGCTTTCTTT CASSQVSGGVNTEAFF
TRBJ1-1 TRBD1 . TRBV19 TGTGCCTGGGGGACAGGGTCTGACACTGAAGCTTTCTTT CAWGTGSDTEAFF
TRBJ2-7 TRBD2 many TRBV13 TGTGCCAGCAGCTCGACTAGCGAATACGAGCAGTACTTC CASSSTSEYEQYF
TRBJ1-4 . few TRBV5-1 TGCGCCAGCAGCTGGACGACGGAAGAAAAACTGTTTTTT CASSWTTEEKLFF
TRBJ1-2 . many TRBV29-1 TGCAGCGTCGATCGCGACGGAGGGGATGGCTACACCTTC CSVDRDGGDGYTF